A selection of T cell receptor beta chains follows, all from one sample in a study of graft-versus-host responses after intestinal transplantation. Sequencing was performed with immunoSEQ multiplex PCR; in TCRdb, only in-frame clones are kept and a portion is missing. Of 140,000 or so clones detected, 80% to 95% appear once; the ten largest clones hold about 0.19%. These receptors are not linked to any known antigen. The specimen comprised unstimulated CD4+ T cells sorted from spleen or lymph node cells, sampled before intestinal transplant. These receptors were obtained from a human donor who received an intestinal transplant. Both conserved end residues are part of each CDR3. A D gene is named only where the DNA matches it firmly.

j_gene	d_gene	v_gene	CDR3aa
TRBJ2-5	NA	TRBV6-6	CASSYGAQLYQETQYF
TRBJ1-1	TRBD1	TRBV6-1	CASSATGSTEAFF
TRBJ2-1	NA	TRBV11-2	CASSTRFLSYNEQFF
TRBJ1-4	TRBD1	TRBV25-1	CASSEPQGRSEKLFF
TRBJ2-7	NA	TRBV18	CASSPRTETYEQYF
TRBJ2-5	TRBD1	TRBV2	CATATGPGQETQYF
TRBJ1-3	TRBD1	TRBV2	CASITGVPGNTIYF
TRBJ2-3	TRBD2	TRBV6-5	CASSFLAGGSQYF
TRBJ2-1	NA	TRBV7-2	CASSRLPYNEQFF
TRBJ2-7	TRBD2	TRBV15	CATSRVPAGNYEQYF
TRBJ2-2	NA	TRBV29-1	CSAGLTGELFF
TRBJ1-1	NA	TRBV14	CASSQVRNTEAFF
TRBJ2-7	NA	TRBV6-5	CASRLTGGNEQYF
TRBJ1-5	TRBD1	TRBV28	CASSRGQGWGNQPQHF
TRBJ1-2	TRBD1	TRBV6-4	CASSDKQGAKYGYTF
TRBJ2-1	TRBD2	TRBV11-2	CASSFGTSGPYNEQFF
TRBJ2-3	NA	TRBV15	CATSSPGGLITDTQYF
TRBJ1-2	TRBD1	TRBV5-1	CASGFGTGPNYGYTF
TRBJ2-3	TRBD2	TRBV5-1	CASSLMGTTSTDTQYF
TRBJ1-2	NA	TRBV27	CASSFEAGRTMGYTF
TRBJ2-1	TRBD1	TRBV6-5	CASRGQGSEQFF
NA	NA	TRBV13	CASSWDNSYEQYF
TRBJ2-7	NA	TRBV10-3	CAISDGTRVRYEQYF
TRBJ2-2	TRBD1	TRBV13	CASGTGGTGELFF
TRBJ1-5	TRBD1	TRBV19	CASRDRGNQPQHF
TRBJ1-4	TRBD1	TRBV15	CATSRGDRVEKLFF
TRBJ2-1	TRBD2	TRBV5-1	CASSLDGRAVGEQFF
TRBJ2-4	NA	TRBV6-1	CASSVLREDIQYF
TRBJ2-7	NA	TRBV4-1	CASSQLWGAGEYF
TRBJ1-2	NA	TRBV21-1	CASSNRRESYGYTF
TRBJ1-2	NA	TRBV28	CASSLLGEGYGYTF
TRBJ2-7	TRBD1	TRBV18	CASSLYGTGGSEQYF
TRBJ2-3	NA	TRBV29-1	CSFTGQKGQNTQYF
TRBJ2-1	TRBD2	TRBV15	CATSRELAGLYNEQFF
TRBJ1-4	TRBD1	TRBV7-9	CATGQGDEKLFF
TRBJ1-2	NA	TRBV7-3	CASSLPGDTSGYTF
TRBJ2-1	TRBD2	TRBV19	CASTQWTSGRNEQFF
TRBJ1-1	NA	TRBV7-2	CASSLKRRNTEAFF
TRBJ2-1	TRBD2	TRBV5-1	CATKPLAGNPTYNEQFF